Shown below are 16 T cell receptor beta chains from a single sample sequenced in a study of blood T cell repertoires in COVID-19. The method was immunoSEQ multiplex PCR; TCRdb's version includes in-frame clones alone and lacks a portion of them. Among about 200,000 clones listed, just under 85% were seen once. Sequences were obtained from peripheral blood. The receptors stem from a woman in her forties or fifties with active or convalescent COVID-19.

The CDR3 DNA reads TGTGCCAGCAGCTCGAGGCGACAGCGGGGGGGCCTGAGCACCGGGGAGCTGTTTTTT. Translated, it gives CASSSRRQRGGLSTGELFF. The J gene is TRBJ2-2, the V gene TRBV3-1 (or the pseudogene TRBV3-2), with 10 bases matching TRBD2. CDR3 length: 19 amino acids. J lost 4 bases, V lost 5 bases, and 16 bases had no gene match. CDR1 and CDR2 (germline): LGHDT, YNNKEL (reference sequence).

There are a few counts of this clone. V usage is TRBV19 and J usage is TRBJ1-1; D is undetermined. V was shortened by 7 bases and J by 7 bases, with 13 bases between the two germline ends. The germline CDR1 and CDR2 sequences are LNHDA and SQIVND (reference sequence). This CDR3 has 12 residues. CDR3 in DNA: TGTGCCAGTACCGACTTTAAAAATGAAGCTTTCTTT. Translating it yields CASTDFKNEAFF.

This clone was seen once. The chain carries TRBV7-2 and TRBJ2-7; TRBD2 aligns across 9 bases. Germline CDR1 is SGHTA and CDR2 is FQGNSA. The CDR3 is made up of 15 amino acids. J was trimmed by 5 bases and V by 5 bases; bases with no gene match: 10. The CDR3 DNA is TGTGCCAGCAGCCCTCGTAGCGGGAGTCTCAACGAGCAGTACTTC. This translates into CASSPRSGSLNEQYF.

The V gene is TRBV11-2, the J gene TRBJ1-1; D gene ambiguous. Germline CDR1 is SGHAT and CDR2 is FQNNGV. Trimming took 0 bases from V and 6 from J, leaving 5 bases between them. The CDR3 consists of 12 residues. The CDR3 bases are TGTGCCAGCAGCTTAGAAGCGTCTGAAGCTTTCTTT. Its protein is CASSLEASEAFF.

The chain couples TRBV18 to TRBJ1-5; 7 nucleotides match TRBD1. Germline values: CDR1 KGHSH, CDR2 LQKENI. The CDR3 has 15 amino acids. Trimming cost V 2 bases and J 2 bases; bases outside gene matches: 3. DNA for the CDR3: TGTGCCAGCTCACCAGAAACAGGGGGCAATCAGCCCCAGCATTTT. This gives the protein CASSPETGGNQPQHF.

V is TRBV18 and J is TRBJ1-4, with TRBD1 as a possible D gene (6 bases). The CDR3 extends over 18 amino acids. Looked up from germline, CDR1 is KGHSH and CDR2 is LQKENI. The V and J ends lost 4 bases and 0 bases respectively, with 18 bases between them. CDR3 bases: TGTGCCAGCTCACAACGGCTTCCAGAGGGGGCAACTAATGAAAAACTGTTTTTT. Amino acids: CASSQRLPEGATNEKLFF.

The CDR3 sequence is CASSSPGHLIEAFF. In nucleotides, the CDR3 is TGTGCCAGTAGTTCCCCGGGACACCTAATCGAAGCTTTCTTT. The chain combines TRBV19 with TRBJ1-1; tentatively, D is TRBD1 (6 bases). Trimming left V 5 bases short and J 8 bases short, with 18 bases between. The germline V gene has CDR1 LNHDA and CDR2 SQIVND (reference sequence). The CDR3 loop spans 14 amino acids.

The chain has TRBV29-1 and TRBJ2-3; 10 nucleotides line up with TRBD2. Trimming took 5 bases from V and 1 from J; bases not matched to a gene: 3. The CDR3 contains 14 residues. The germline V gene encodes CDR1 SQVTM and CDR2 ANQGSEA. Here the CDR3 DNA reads TGCAGCGTTCGGACTAGCGGCGGCACAGATACGCAGTATTTT. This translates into CSVRTSGGTDTQYF.

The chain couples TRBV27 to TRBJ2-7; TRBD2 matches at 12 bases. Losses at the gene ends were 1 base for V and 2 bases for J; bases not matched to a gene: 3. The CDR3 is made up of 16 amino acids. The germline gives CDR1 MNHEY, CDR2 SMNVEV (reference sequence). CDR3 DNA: TGTGCCAGCAGTTTATACCCTAGCGGGAGGGCCTACGAGCAGTACTTC. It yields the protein CASSLYPSGRAYEQYF.

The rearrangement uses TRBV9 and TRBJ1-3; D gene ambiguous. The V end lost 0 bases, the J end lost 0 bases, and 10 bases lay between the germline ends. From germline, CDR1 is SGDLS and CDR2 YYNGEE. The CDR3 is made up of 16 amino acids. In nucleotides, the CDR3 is TGTGCCAGCAGCGTAGGAGGGCATATCTCTGGAAACACCATATATTTT. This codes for CASSVGGHISGNTIYF.

The CDR3 DNA follows: TGTGCCAGCAGACTACAAGAGACCCAGTACTTC. It codes for CASRLQETQYF. The chain employs TRBV5-5 and TRBJ2-5; D uncertain. CDR3 length: 11 residues. V was trimmed by 5 bases and J by 2 bases, leaving 4 bases between them. Germline values: CDR1 SGHKS, CDR2 YYEKEE (reference sequence). The variable domain in full, with the rest retrieved from reference TRBV5-5 and TRBJ2-5, is DAGVTQSPTHLIKTRGQQVTLRCSPISGHKSVSWYQQVLGQGPQFIFQYYEKEERGRGNFPDRFSARQFPNYSSELNVNALLLGDSALYLCASRLQETQYFGPGTRLLVL.

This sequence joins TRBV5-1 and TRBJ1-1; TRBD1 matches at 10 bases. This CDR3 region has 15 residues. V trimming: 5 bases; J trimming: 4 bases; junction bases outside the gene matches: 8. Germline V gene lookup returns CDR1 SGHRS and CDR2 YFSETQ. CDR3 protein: CASRQATGGVTEAFF. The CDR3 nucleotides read TGCGCCAGCAGGCAGGCGACAGGGGGCGTCACTGAAGCTTTCTTT.

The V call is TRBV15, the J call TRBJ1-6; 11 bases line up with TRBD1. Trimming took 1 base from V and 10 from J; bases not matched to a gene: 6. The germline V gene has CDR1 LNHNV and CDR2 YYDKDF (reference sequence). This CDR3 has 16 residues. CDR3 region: CATSRVGGQGGSPLHF. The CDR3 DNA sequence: TGTGCCACCAGCAGAGTGGGGGGACAGGGGGGATCACCCCTCCACTTT.

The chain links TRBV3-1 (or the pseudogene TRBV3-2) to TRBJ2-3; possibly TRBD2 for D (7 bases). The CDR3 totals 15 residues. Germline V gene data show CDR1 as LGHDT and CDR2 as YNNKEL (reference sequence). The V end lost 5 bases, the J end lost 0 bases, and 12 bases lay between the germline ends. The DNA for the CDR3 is TGTGCCAGCAGCTCGCGGGGGCCCAGCACAGATACGCAGTATTTT. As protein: CASSSRGPSTDTQYF.

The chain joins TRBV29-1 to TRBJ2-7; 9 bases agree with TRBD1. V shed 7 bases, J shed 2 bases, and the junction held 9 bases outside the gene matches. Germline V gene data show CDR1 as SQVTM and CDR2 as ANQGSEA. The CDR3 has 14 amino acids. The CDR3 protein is CSGGTGQIAYEQYF. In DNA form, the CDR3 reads TGCAGCGGGGGGACAGGGCAAATCGCCTACGAGCAGTACTTC.

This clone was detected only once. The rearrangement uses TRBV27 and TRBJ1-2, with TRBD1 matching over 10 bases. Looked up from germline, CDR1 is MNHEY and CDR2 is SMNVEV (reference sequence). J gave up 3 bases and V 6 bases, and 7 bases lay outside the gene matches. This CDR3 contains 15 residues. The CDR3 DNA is TGTGCCAGCAGATTAGGGACAGGGGATCACTATGGCTACACCTTC. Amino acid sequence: CASRLGTGDHYGYTF.